Given below is one TCR beta chain in context. Its matching antigen is unknown. The data belong to a study of cytomegalovirus exposure and HLA in healthy donors. Study-wide findings and caveats: Cytomegalovirus status was reportedly diagnosed by the classifier with high sensitivity and specificity. According to a subsequent analysis, TCR clusters identified in the first cohort showed a tendency to co-occur across the 110 or so validation repertoires.

V dropped 2 bases and J dropped 5 bases, with 15 bases sitting between them. The germline gives CDR1 SNHLY, CDR2 FYNNEI. The CDR3 runs 15 residues. The repertoire was sequenced with immunoSEQ multiplex PCR; TCRdb's copy has only in-frame clones and lacks some. This table holds about 75,000 clones, around 85% found once. The rearrangement uses TRBV2 and TRBJ2-5; TRBD2 might be the D (6 bases). The TCR originated in a man in his thirties or forties in good health and CMV-seronegative. Specimen: PBMCs. In DNA, the CDR3 is TGTGCCAGCAGTGAAATGGGGGGTAACATGGAGACCCAGTACTTC. Encoded protein: CASSEMGGNMETQYF.